This T cell receptor (beta chain) comes out of a study of OX40 agonist ivuxolimab in advanced cancers. General observations from the study: Antigen specificity of clonally expanded peripheral T cells was not established.

As for this clone: Antigen unknown.

The sampling schedule covered blood at baseline, cycle 4 day 1, and cycle 7 day 1. V was pared by 3 bases and J by 3 bases, with 12 bases between. In germline, CDR1 is SNHLY, CDR2 FYNNEI. The CDR3 totals 14 residues. Clones were sequenced by immunoSEQ multiplex PCR, and TCRdb holds only the in-frame ones, with some missing. The data contain about 45,000 clones, around 92% of them singletons. The material was CD4+ or CD8+ T cells sorted from blood, obtained in a trial of the OX40 agonist ivuxolimab. This sequence was found in an adult with an advanced solid tumor such as melanoma, head and neck, liver or kidney cancer. V usage is TRBV2 and J usage is TRBJ2-7; unclear D gene. CDR3 protein: CASSDSETYYEQYF. The CDR3 bases are TGTGCCAGCAGTGACTCAGAAACCTACTACGAGCAGTACTTC.